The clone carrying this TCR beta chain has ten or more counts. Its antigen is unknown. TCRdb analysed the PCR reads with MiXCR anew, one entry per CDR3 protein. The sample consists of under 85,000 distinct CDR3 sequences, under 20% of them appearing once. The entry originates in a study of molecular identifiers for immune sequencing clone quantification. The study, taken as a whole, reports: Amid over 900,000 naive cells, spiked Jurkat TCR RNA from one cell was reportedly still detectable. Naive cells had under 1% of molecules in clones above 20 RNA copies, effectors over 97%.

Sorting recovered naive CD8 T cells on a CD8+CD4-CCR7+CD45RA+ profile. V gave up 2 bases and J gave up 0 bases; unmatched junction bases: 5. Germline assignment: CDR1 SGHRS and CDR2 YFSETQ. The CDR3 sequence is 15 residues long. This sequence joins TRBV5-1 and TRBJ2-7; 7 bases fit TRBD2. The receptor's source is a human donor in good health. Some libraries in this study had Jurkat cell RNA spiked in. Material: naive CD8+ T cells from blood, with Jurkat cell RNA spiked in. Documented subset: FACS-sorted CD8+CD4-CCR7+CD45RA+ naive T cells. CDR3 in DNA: TGCGCCAGCAGCTTTACTAGCGTAAGCTCCTACGAGCAGTACTTC. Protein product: CASSFTSVSSYEQYF.